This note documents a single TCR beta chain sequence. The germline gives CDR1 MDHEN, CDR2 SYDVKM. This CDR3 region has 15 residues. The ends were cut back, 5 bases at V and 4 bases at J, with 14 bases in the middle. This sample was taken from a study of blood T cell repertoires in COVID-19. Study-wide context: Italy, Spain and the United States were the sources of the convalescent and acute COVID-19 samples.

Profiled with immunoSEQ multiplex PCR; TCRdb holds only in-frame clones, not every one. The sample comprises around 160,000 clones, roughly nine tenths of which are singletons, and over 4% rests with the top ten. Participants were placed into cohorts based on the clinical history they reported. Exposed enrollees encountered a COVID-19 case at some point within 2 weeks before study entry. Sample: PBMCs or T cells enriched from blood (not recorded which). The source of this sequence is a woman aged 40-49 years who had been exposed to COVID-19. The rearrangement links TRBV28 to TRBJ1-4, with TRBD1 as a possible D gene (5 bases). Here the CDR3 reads CASSPGSLGNEKLFF. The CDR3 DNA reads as TGTGCCAGCAGTCCAGGGTCCCTGGGTAATGAAAAACTGTTTTTT.